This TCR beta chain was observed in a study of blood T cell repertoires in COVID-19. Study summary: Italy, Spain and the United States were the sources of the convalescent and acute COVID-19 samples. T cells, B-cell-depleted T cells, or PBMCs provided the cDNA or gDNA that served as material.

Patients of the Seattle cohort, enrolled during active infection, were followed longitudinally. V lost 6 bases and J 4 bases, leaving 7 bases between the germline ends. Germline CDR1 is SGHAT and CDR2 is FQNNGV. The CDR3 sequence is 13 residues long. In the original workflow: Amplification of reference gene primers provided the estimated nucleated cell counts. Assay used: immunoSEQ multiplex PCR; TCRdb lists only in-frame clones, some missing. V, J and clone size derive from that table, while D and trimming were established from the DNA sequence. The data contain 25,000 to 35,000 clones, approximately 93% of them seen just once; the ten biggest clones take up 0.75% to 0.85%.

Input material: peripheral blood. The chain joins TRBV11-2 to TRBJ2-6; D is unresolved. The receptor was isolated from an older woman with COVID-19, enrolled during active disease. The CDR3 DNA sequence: TGTGCCAGCAGTCCGTCCGGGGCCAACGTCCTGACTTTC. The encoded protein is CASSPSGANVLTF.